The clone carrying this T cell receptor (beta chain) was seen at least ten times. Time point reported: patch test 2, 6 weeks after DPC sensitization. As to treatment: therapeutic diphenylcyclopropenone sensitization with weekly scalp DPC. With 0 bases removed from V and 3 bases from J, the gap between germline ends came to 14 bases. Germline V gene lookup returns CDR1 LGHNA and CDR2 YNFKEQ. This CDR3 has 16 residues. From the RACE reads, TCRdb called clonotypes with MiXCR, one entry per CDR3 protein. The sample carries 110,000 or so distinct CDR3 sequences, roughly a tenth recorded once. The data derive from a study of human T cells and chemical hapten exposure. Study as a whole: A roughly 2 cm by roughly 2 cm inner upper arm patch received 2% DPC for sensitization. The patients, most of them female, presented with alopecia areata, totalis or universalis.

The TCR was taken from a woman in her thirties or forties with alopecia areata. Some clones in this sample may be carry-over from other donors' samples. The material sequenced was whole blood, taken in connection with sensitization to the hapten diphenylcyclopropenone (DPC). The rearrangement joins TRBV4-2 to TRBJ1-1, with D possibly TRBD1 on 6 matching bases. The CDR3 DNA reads TGTGCCAGCAGCCAAGACCCGCCAGGGGAGTACACTGAAGCTTTCTTT. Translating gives CASSQDPPGEYTEAFF.